These T cell receptor beta chains were read from a single sample in a study of T cells after posttransplantation cyclophosphamide. Here immunoSEQ multiplex PCR was the method, and the copy in TCRdb shows in-frame clones only, minus some. The table records over 2,500 clones, around 75% of them present only once. The sample consisted of PBMCs, taken around 6 months after allogeneic stem cell transplant with posttransplant cyclophosphamide. The receptors originated from a male patient aged 60 to 75 who received an allogeneic stem cell transplant from a related donor and was CMV-positive. Some T cells here may be from the graft donor. Both conserved end residues are part of each CDR3. The D gene is left open where the match is weak. Only some rows state a clone size, as once, few, many or a class for expanded clones.

V	J	D	size	DNA	CDR3
TRBV27	TRBJ2-1	NA	large	TGTGCCAGCAGTCCCGCCGCCGGGGAAGTGTACAATGAGCAGTTCTTC	CASSPAAGEVYNEQFF
TRBV27	TRBJ1-5	TRBD1	NA	TGTGCCAGCAGAACGACAGGGGCCAATCAGCCCCAGCATTTT	CASRTTGANQPQHF
TRBV9	TRBJ2-3	TRBD2	NA	TGTGCCAGCAGCGTAGTAGCGGGGGGGTTCATAGATACGCAGTATTTT	CASSVVAGGFIDTQYF
TRBV4-2	TRBJ1-6	NA	once	TGTGCCAGCAGCCAAGATCATGGGGACAAGTTTTCACCCCTCCACTTT	CASSQDHGDKFSPLHF
TRBV19	TRBJ1-2	TRBD1	NA	TGTGCCAGTAGTATCCTGAGGGGGACAGGGAGAAATGGCTACACCTTC	CASSILRGTGRNGYTF
TRBV7-9	TRBJ2-5	NA	NA	TGTGCCAGCAGCTTAGACCTATTAGAGACCCAGTACTTC	CASSLDLLETQYF
TRBV29-1	TRBJ2-7	NA	few	TGCAGCGTCCTAAGAGGGCCCTACGAGCAGTACTTC	CSVLRGPYEQYF
TRBV27	TRBJ2-1	TRBD2	few	TGTGCCAGCAGTCAGACTAGCGGGAGGAATCATGAGCAGTTCTTC	CASSQTSGRNHEQFF
TRBV19	TRBJ1-1	NA	NA	TGTGCCACCGCCCAATCGGGTAGGAACACTGAAGCTTTCTTT	CATAQSGRNTEAFF
TRBV10-3	TRBJ2-3	NA	NA	TGTGCCATCAGTGATCTAGCGAGCCCTAGCACAGATACGCAGTATTTT	CAISDLASPSTDTQYF